A selection of T cell receptor beta chains follows, all from one sample in a study of blood T cells in healthy people across ages. TCRdb ran MiXCR on the 5' RACE reads and lists one entry per CDR3 protein. The data show approximately 880,000 distinct CDR3 sequences, around 48% seen once. The sequencing input was blood. These receptors were collected from a young man in good health. CDR3s include the opening cysteine and the closing phenylalanine or tryptophan. The D gene is left open where the match is weak. Expanded clones are given a class, and other clones once, few, many or no size at all.

size	V	D	J	CDR3	DNA
many	TRBV4-1	NA	TRBJ2-1	CASSQDLVGPALRNEQFF	TGCGCCAGCAGCCAAGACCTGGTAGGACCTGCCTTACGCAATGAGCAGTTCTTC
NA	TRBV4-1	NA	TRBJ2-4	CASSHVGTVRLAKNIQYF	TGCGCCAGCAGCCATGTCGGGACCGTCCGATTAGCCAAAAACATTCAGTACTTC
few	TRBV9	NA	TRBJ1-1	CASSAGVNTEAFF	TGTGCCAGTAGTGCAGGGGTCAACACTGAAGCTTTCTTT
few	TRBV7-9	TRBD1	TRBJ2-5	CASSLFPGQQETQYF	TGTGCCAGCAGCTTGTTTCCGGGACAGCAAGAGACCCAGTACTTC
NA	TRBV7-9	NA	TRBJ2-1	CASSLREQKKFF	TGTGCCAGCAGCTTACGAGAACAAAAGAAGTTCTTC
NA	TRBV9	NA	TRBJ1-2	CASSVEFGAGGGYTF	TGTGCCAGCAGCGTAGAGTTCGGGGCTGGGGGTGGCTACACCTTC
few	TRBV27	NA	TRBJ1-2	CASSLSAGARYGYTF	TGTGCCAGCAGTTTATCCGCGGGGGCGCGTTATGGCTACACCTTC
few	TRBV9	NA	TRBJ1-5	CASSVGVGDSNQPQHF	TGTGCCAGCAGCGTTGGGGTGGGGGATAGCAATCAGCCCCAGCATTTT
NA	TRBV6-1	NA	TRBJ2-7	CASSEAGPYEQYF	TGTGCCAGCAGTGAAGCGGGCCCCTACGAGCAGTACTTC
few	TRBV29-1	TRBD2	TRBJ2-3	CSVDSALAGVGDTQYF	TGCAGCGTTGATTCAGCCCTAGCGGGGGTTGGAGATACGCAGTATTTT
NA	TRBV24-1	NA	TRBJ2-4	CATSAPPGRGRPQNIQYF	TGTGCCACCAGTGCACCCCCAGGGCGGGGGCGCCCACAAAACATTCAGTACTTC
few	TRBV12-3/TRBV12-4	TRBD1	TRBJ2-3	CASSLSGGRSTDTQYF	TGTGCCAGCAGTTTATCAGGGGGAAGAAGCACAGATACGCAGTATTTT
NA	TRBV7-6	NA	TRBJ2-7	CASSFRGGSSYEQYF	TGTGCCAGCAGCTTTAGAGGGGGTAGCTCCTACGAGCAGTACTTC
NA	TRBV28	NA	TRBJ1-4	CASRTGLDERLFF	TGTGCCAGCAGAACAGGGCTGGATGAAAGACTGTTTTTT
NA	TRBV6-2/TRBV6-3	NA	TRBJ2-7	CASSARTTPYEQYF	TGTGCCAGCTCCGCGCGGACTACCCCGTACGAGCAGTACTTC
NA	TRBV5-5	NA	TRBJ2-7	CASSPGPTGTTSYEQYF	TGTGCCAGCAGCCCCGGTCCGACAGGGACTACCTCCTACGAGCAGTACTTC
few	TRBV11-2	NA	TRBJ1-3	CASSPGGNTIYF	TGTGCCAGCAGCCCTGGGGGAAACACCATATATTTT
NA	TRBV25-1	NA	TRBJ2-3	CASSEVALTDTQYF	TGTGCCAGCAGTGAAGTCGCGCTTACAGATACGCAGTATTTT
many	TRBV29-1	TRBD1	TRBJ2-7	CSVEGGQSEQYF	TGCAGCGTTGAAGGGGGACAGAGCGAGCAGTACTTC
NA	TRBV6-7	NA	TRBJ2-7	CASSYSEANSYEQYF	TGTGCCAGCAGTTACTCTGAGGCAAACTCCTACGAGCAGTACTTC
NA	TRBV10-3	NA	TRBJ1-5	CAISGQNNQPQHF	TGTGCCATCAGTGGACAGAACAATCAGCCCCAGCATTTT
few	TRBV30	NA	TRBJ2-7	CAWSEGPTYPASEQYF	TGTGCCTGGAGTGAAGGCCCGACATATCCGGCCTCCGAGCAGTACTTC
few	TRBV9	NA	TRBJ1-2	CASSGPAANYGYTF	TGTGCCAGCAGCGGACCCGCGGCTAACTATGGCTACACCTTC
NA	TRBV20-1	NA	TRBJ2-7	CSARDFLAGYYEQYF	TGCAGTGCTAGAGATTTCCTAGCAGGGTACTACGAGCAGTACTTC
NA	TRBV20-1	TRBD2	TRBJ2-3	CSAPSGGAADTQYF	TGCAGTGCCCCCAGCGGGGGGGCCGCAGATACGCAGTATTTT
NA	TRBV2	NA	TRBJ1-1	CASSGGAMNTEAFF	TGTGCCAGCAGTGGGGGGGCTATGAACACTGAAGCTTTCTTT
few	TRBV12-3/TRBV12-4	TRBD1	TRBJ2-7	CASTTTGGSYEQYF	TGTGCCAGCACCACCACAGGGGGATCCTACGAGCAGTACTTC
NA	TRBV6-2/TRBV6-3	TRBD1	TRBJ2-1	CASNWPGQGNNERFF	TGTGCCAGCAACTGGCCGGGACAGGGTAACAATGAGCGGTTCTTC
NA	TRBV20-1	NA	TRBJ2-1	CSGGGASVRGEQFF	TGCAGTGGAGGAGGTGCGTCGGTGCGGGGTGAGCAGTTCTTC
NA	TRBV7-9	NA	TRBJ1-1	CASSLNDARISPEAFF	TGTGCCAGCAGCTTAAATGACGCAAGAATCTCCCCTGAAGCTTTCTTT
NA	TRBV25-1	NA	TRBJ2-1	CASWSNEQFF	TGTGCCAGCTGGTCCAATGAGCAGTTCTTC
few	TRBV28	NA	TRBJ2-1	CASSFGQWDEQFF	TGTGCCAGCAGTTTTGGCCAGTGGGATGAGCAGTTCTTC